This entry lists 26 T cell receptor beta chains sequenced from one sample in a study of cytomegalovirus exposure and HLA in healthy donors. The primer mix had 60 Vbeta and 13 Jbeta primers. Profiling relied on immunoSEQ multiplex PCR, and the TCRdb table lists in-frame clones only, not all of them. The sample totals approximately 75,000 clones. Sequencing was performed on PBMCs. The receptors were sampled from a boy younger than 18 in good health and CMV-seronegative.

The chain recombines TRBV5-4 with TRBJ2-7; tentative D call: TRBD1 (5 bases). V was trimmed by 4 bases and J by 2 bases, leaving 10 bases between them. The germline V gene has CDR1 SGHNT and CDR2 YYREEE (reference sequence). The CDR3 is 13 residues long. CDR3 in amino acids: CASSLPGTYEQYF. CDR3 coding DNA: TGTGCCAGCAGCCTCCCAGGGACCTACGAGCAGTACTTC.

The CDR3 reads CATSRVRNTEAFF. The CDR3 DNA sequence: TGTGCCACCAGCAGAGTTAGGAACACTGAAGCTTTCTTT. The J gene is TRBJ1-1, the V gene TRBV15; D gene uncertain. The length of the CDR3 is 13 residues. Germline values: CDR1 LNHNV, CDR2 YYDKDF (reference sequence). The V gene lost 1 base and the J gene lost 1 base, with 4 bases spanning the gap.

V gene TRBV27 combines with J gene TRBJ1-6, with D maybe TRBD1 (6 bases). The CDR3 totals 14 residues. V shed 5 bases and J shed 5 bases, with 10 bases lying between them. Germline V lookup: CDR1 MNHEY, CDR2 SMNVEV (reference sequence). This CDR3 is CASSPRTDNSPLHF. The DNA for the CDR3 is TGTGCCAGCAGTCCCCGGACAGATAATTCACCCCTCCACTTT.

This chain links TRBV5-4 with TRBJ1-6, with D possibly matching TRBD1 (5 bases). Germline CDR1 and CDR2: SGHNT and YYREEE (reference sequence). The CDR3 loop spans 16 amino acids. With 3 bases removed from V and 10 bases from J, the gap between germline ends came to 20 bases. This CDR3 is CASSSNGGRVYSPLHF. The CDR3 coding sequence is TGTGCCAGCAGCTCTAACGGTGGCAGGGTATACTCACCCCTCCACTTT.

The CDR3 bases are TGCGCCAGCAGAACATCTAGGGAGACTGAAGCTTTCTTT. Amino acids: CASRTSRETEAFF. This chain joins TRBV5-1 and TRBJ1-1; no clear D gene. Per germline, CDR1 SGHRS and CDR2 YFSETQ. CDR3 length: 13 amino acids. Trimming removed 5 bases at V and 5 bases at J, with 13 bases between.

The CDR3 sequence is CASSLAGSEYNEQFF. The DNA of the CDR3 is TGTGCCAGCAGCTTAGCAGGGTCTGAGTACAATGAGCAGTTCTTC. This chain connects TRBV11-2 to TRBJ2-1; the D gene is possibly TRBD1 (5 bases). Germline CDR1 is SGHAT and CDR2 is FQNNGV. The CDR3 is made up of 15 amino acids. V dropped 1 base and J dropped 4 bases, with 11 bases sitting between them.

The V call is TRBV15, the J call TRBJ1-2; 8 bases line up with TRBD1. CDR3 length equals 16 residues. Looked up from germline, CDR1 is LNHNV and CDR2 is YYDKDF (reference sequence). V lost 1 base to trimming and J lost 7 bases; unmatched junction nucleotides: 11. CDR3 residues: CATSRVGLGTGGGYTF. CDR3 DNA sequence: TGTGCCACCAGCAGAGTAGGTTTGGGGACAGGTGGTGGCTACACCTTC.

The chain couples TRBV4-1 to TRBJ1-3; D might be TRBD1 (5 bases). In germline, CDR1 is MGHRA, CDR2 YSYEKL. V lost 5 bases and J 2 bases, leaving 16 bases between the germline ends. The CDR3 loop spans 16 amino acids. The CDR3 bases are TGCGCCAGCAGCAAGACGGGAGGCAGGGCTGGAAACACCATATATTTT. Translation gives CASSKTGGRAGNTIYF.

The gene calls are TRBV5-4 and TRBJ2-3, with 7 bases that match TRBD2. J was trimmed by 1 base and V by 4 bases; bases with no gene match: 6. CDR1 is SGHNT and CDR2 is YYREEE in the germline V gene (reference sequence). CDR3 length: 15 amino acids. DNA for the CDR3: TGTGCCAGCAGCACGCGGGAGTCGGGCACAGATACGCAGTATTTT. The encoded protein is CASSTRESGTDTQYF. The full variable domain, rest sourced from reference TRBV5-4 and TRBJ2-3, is ETGVTQSPTHLIKTRGQQVTLRCSSQSGHNTVSWYQQALGQGPQFIFQYYREEENGRGNFPPRFSGLQFPNYSSELNVNALELDDSALYLCASSTRESGTDTQYFGPGTRLTVL.

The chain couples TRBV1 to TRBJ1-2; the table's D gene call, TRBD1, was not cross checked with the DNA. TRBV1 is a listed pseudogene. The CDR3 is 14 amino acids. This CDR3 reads CTSSQPRGGYGYTF. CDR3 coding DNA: TGCACCAGCAGCCAACCCAGGGGTGGGTATGGCTACACCTTC.

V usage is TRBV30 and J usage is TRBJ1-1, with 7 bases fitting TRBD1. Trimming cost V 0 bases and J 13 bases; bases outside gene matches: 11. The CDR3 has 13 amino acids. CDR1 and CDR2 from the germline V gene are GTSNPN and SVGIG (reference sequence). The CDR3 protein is CAWSVENRGSDFF. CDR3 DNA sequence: TGTGCCTGGAGTGTAGAGAACAGGGGTTCAGATTTCTTT.

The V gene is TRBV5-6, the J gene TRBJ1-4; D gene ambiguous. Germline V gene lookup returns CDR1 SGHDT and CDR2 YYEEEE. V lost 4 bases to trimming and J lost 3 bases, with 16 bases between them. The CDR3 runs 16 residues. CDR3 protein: CASSRKIRRPNEKLFF. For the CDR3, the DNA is TGTGCCAGCAGCCGGAAAATCAGGCGACCTAATGAAAAACTGTTTTTT.

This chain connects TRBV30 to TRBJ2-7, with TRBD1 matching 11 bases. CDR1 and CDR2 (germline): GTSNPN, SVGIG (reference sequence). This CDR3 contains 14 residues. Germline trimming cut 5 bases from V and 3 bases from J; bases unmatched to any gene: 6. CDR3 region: CAWGAGTGGYEQYF. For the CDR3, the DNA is TGTGCCTGGGGCGCCGGGACAGGGGGCTACGAGCAGTACTTC.

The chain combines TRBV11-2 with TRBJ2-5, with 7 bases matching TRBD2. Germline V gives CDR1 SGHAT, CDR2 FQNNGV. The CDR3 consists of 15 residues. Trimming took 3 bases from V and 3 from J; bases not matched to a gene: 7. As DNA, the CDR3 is TGTGCCAGCAGCTTCCAGGGAGGGAGGGAAGAGACCCAGTACTTC. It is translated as CASSFQGGREETQYF.

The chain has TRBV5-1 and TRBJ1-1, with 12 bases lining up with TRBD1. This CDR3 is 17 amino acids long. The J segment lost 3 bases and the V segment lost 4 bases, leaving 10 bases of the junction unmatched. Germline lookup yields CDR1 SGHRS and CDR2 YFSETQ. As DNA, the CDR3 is TGCGCCAGCAGCCAGTCCGGGACAGGGGGCTACGACACTGAAGCTTTCTTT. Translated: CASSQSGTGGYDTEAFF.

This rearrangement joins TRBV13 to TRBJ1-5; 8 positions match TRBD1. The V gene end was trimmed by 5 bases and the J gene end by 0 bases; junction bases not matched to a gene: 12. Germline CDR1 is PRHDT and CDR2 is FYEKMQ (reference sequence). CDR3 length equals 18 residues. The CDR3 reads CASSRRSGTGVSNQPQHF. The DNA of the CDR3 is TGTGCCAGCAGCCGGAGAAGCGGGACAGGAGTTAGCAATCAGCCCCAGCATTTT.

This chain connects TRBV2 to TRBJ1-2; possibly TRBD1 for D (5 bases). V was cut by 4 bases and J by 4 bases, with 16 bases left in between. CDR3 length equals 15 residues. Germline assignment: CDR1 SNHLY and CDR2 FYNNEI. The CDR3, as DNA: TGTGCCAGCAGTGCTGAGGAGGGTAGGGGCTATGGCTACACCTTC. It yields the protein CASSAEEGRGYGYTF.

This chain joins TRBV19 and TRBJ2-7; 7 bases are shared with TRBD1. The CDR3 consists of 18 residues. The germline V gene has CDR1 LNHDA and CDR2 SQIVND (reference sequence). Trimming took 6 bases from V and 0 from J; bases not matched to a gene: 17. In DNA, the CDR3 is TGTGCCAGTAGCGAAACCAAACCGGGACAGCACATCTCCTACGAGCAGTACTTC. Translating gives CASSETKPGQHISYEQYF.

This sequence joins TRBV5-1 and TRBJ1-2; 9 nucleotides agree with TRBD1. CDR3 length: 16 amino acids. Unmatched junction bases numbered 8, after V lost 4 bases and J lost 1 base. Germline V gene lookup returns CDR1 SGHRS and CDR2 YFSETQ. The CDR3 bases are TGCGCCAGCAGCGCGGCTGGACAGGGGCTTAACTATGGCTACACCTTC. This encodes CASSAAGQGLNYGYTF.

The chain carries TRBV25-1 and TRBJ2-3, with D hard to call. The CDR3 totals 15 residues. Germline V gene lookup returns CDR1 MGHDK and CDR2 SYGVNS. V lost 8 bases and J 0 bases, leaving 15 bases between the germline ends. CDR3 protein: CASGPLGTSTDTQYF. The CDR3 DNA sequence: TGTGCCAGCGGCCCTCTAGGTACTAGCACAGATACGCAGTATTTT.

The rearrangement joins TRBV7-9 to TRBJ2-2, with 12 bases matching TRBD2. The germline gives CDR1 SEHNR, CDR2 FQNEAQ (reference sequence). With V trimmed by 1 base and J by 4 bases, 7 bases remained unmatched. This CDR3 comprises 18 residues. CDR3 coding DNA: TGTGCCAGCAGCTTAGGACCCTCGGGACTAGCGGGCACCGGGGAGCTGTTTTTT. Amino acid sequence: CASSLGPSGLAGTGELFF.

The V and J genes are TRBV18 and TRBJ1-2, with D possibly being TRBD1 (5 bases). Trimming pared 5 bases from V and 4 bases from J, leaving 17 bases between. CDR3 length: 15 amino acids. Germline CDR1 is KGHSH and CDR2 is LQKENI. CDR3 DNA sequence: TGTGCCAGCTCAACCACCATCGACAGCGCCTATGGCTACACCTTC. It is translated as CASSTTIDSAYGYTF.

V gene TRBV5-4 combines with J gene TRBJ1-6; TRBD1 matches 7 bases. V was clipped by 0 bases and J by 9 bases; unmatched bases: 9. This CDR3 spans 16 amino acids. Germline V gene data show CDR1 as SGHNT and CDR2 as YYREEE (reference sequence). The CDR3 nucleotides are TGTGCCAGCAGCTTGGAAGGGGGCTGGACAGGTTCACCCCTCCACTTT. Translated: CASSLEGGWTGSPLHF.

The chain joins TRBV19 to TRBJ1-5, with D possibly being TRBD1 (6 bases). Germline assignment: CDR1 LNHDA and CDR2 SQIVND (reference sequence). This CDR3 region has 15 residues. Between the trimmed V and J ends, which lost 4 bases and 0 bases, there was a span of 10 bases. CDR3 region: CASSTPRGSNQPQHF. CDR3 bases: TGTGCCAGTAGTACCCCCAGGGGTAGCAATCAGCCCCAGCATTTT.

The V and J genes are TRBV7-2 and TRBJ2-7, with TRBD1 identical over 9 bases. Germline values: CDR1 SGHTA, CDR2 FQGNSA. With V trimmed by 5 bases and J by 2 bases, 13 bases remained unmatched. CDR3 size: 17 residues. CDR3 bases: TGTGCCAGCAGCACCACGACCGAGACAGGGGGTACCTACGAGCAGTACTTC. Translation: CASSTTTETGGTYEQYF.

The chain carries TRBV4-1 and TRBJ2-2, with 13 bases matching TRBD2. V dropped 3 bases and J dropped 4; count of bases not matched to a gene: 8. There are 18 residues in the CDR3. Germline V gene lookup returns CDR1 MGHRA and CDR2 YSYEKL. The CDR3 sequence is CASSQGGLAGVGTGELFF. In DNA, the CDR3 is TGCGCCAGCAGCCAGGGAGGACTAGCGGGAGTCGGCACCGGGGAGCTGTTTTTT.